These 25 T cell receptor beta chains were all obtained from the same sample, sequenced in a study of shared clonotypes between healthy human individuals. Profiled with immunoSEQ multiplex PCR; TCRdb holds only in-frame clones, not every one. The repertoire holds approximately 2,300,000 clones, with around 90% as singletons. Sequenced material: naive CD4+ T cells from PBMCs. Subset given: CD45RA+ positively selected. Receptor source: a young man in good health. Some clones in this sample may be carry-over from other donors' samples.

The chain combines TRBV4-3 with TRBJ2-5; unclear D gene. V was pared by 4 bases and J by 7 bases, with 16 bases between. The CDR3 contains 14 residues. From germline, CDR1 is LGHNA and CDR2 YSLEER. CDR3 sequence reads: CASSLERVPGTQYF. The CDR3 DNA reads TGCGCCAGCAGCCTAGAGCGAGTCCCGGGGACCCAGTACTTC.

As regards this clone: The same CDR3 can be traced to other DNA sequences in this sample. This chain links TRBV9 with TRBJ1-2; no firm D call. V shed 0 bases and J shed 5 bases, with 8 bases lying between them. The germline CDR1 and CDR2 sequences are SGDLS and YYNGEE. This CDR3 comprises 13 residues. The CDR3 bases are TGTGCCAGCAGCGTAGAAGGAGGATATGGCTACACCTTC. Residues: CASSVEGGYGYTF.

The chain recombines TRBV6-5 with TRBJ2-1; D possibly corresponds to TRBD2 (6 bases). CDR1 and CDR2 (germline): MNHEY, SVGAGI. CDR3 length equals 15 residues. Trimming removed 6 bases at V and 4 bases at J, with 16 bases between. CDR3 amino acids: CASRPPGLIYNEQFF. For the CDR3, the DNA is TGTGCCAGCAGGCCCCCGGGACTTATATACAATGAGCAGTTCTTC.

J is TRBJ2-7 and V is TRBV6-6; 7 bases line up with TRBD1. The CDR3 sequence is 15 residues long. The germline V gene encodes CDR1 MNHNY and CDR2 SVGAGI (reference sequence). Trimming took 11 bases from V and 2 from J; bases not matched to a gene: 15. The CDR3 loop is CAGRGDRDHPYEQYF. CDR3 sequence (DNA): TGTGCCGGACGGGGCGACAGGGATCATCCCTACGAGCAGTACTTC.

The J gene is TRBJ1-4, the V gene TRBV2, with TRBD1 matching over 7 bases. Per the germline V gene, CDR1 is SNHLY and CDR2 is FYNNEI. The CDR3 length is 18 residues. The V gene end was trimmed by 6 bases and the J gene end by 11 bases; junction bases not matched to a gene: 24. CDR3 bases: TGTGCCAGCAGAGCGATCTCTGGGACGGAGGGGGCACATGGGAAACTGTTTTTT. Translating it yields CASRAISGTEGAHGKLFF.

The CDR3: CASGTSAHNEQFF. CDR3 nucleotides: TGTGCCAGCGGGACTAGCGCCCACAATGAGCAGTTCTTC. The chain joins TRBV6-6 to TRBJ2-1; TRBD2 aligns across 10 bases. Per germline, CDR1 MNHNY and CDR2 SVGAGI (reference sequence). The J segment lost 5 bases and the V segment lost 8 bases, leaving 3 bases of the junction unmatched. The CDR3 is made up of 13 amino acids.

The rearrangement joins TRBV4-3 to TRBJ1-2; no definite D call. Trimming stripped 1 base from V and 2 bases from J, with 11 bases between. This CDR3 is 15 amino acids long. The germline gives CDR1 LGHNA, CDR2 YSLEER. The CDR3: CASSQVSSLNYGYTF. CDR3 bases: TGCGCCAGCAGCCAAGTCTCCAGCCTGAACTATGGCTACACCTTC.

The genes are TRBV7-3 and TRBJ1-1; a possible D gene is TRBD1 (5 bases). Germline V CDR1 and CDR2: SGHTA, FQGTGA. The CDR3 is made up of 15 amino acids. V was pared by 0 bases and J by 3 bases, with 11 bases between. The CDR3 DNA sequence: TGTGCCAGCAGCTTAACCCCAGGGTTGGACACTGAAGCTTTCTTT. This translates into CASSLTPGLDTEAFF.

This chain links TRBV7-6 with TRBJ2-5, with TRBD2 matching over 10 bases. The CDR3 length is 16 residues. The germline gives CDR1 SGHVS, CDR2 FNYEAQ. The V gene end was trimmed by 4 bases and the J gene end by 5 bases; junction bases not matched to a gene: 10. The CDR3 is CASSSSSSGRGETQYF. CDR3 nucleotides: TGTGCCAGCAGCTCATCTTCTAGCGGGAGAGGTGAGACCCAGTACTTC.

In the case of this clone: Other DNA sequences of this sample code for an identical CDR3. The chain has TRBV5-1 and TRBJ2-1; 9 positions agree with TRBD2. J lost 3 bases, V lost 4 bases, and 5 bases had no gene match. The V gene's germline CDR1 is SGHRS and CDR2 YFSETQ. This CDR3 is built from 15 residues. In nucleotides, the CDR3 is TGCGCCAGCAGCCTTATAGCGGGAGACTACAATGAGCAGTTCTTC. Translated: CASSLIAGDYNEQFF.

The V and J genes are TRBV5-1 and TRBJ2-7, with 14 bases fitting TRBD2. The V gene end was trimmed by 4 bases and the J gene end by 0 bases; junction bases not matched to a gene: 6. CDR3 length equals 17 residues. In germline, CDR1 is SGHRS, CDR2 YFSETQ. CDR3: CASSHGTSGGSSYEQYF. For the CDR3, the DNA is TGCGCCAGCAGCCACGGGACTAGCGGGGGAAGCTCCTACGAGCAGTACTTC.

The rearrangement links TRBV28 to TRBJ1-1, with a possible D match to TRBD1 (6 bases). V lost 6 bases and J 3 bases, leaving 11 bases between the germline ends. The V gene's germline CDR1 is MDHEN and CDR2 SYDVKM. The CDR3 contains 13 residues. CDR3 coding DNA: TGTGCCAGCAGGAGCCCAGGGGACACTGAAGCTTTCTTT. Amino acids: CASRSPGDTEAFF.

The chain uses TRBV18 and TRBJ2-5, with D unresolved. Trimming pared 0 bases from V and 5 bases from J, leaving 13 bases between. Germline lookup yields CDR1 KGHSH and CDR2 LQKENI. This CDR3 is 15 amino acids long. In DNA, the CDR3 is TGTGCCAGCTCACCACCGTCGGAGTCCCAGGAGACCCAGTACTTC. Translated: CASSPPSESQETQYF.

In this sample, this clone turned up once. V gene TRBV5-8 combines with J gene TRBJ1-1; D might be TRBD1 (6 bases). This CDR3 comprises 16 residues. CDR1 SGHTS and CDR2 YDEGEE come from the germline V gene. V was clipped by 7 bases and J by 3 bases, with 22 bases between them. CDR3 region: CASPKYDTGYDTEAFF. The CDR3 region has the DNA TGTGCCAGCCCCAAATACGACACAGGGTATGACACTGAAGCTTTCTTT.

The V call is TRBV7-2, the J call TRBJ2-5; D perhaps matches TRBD1 (6 bases). Germline V lookup: CDR1 SGHTA, CDR2 FQGNSA. V lost 3 bases to trimming and J lost 2 bases, with 7 bases between them. The CDR3 length is 13 residues. CDR3 loop: CASSFGTQETQYF. CDR3 DNA: TGTGCCAGCAGCTTCGGGACACAAGAGACCCAGTACTTC.

This clone has just one count. The genes are TRBV11-2 and TRBJ2-5, with unresolved D. CDR3 size: 13 residues. CDR1 is SGHAT and CDR2 is FQNNGV in the germline V gene. Deletions cut 6 bases from V and 1 base from J, with 9 bases between. In nucleotides, the CDR3 is TGTGCCAGCAGTAGAGGCCGCCAAGAGACCCAGTACTTC. Its translation is CASSRGRQETQYF.

The J gene is TRBJ2-3, the V gene TRBV30, with TRBD1 as a possible D gene (5 bases). With 5 bases removed from V and 1 base from J, the gap between germline ends came to 10 bases. Germline V gene lookup returns CDR1 GTSNPN and CDR2 SVGIG (reference sequence). This CDR3 spans 13 amino acids. The CDR3 is CAWDLGGTDTQYF. In DNA form, the CDR3 reads TGTGCCTGGGATCTAGGGGGCACAGATACGCAGTATTTT.

V is TRBV5-1 and J is TRBJ2-2, with D tentatively TRBD2 (6 bases). Looked up from germline, CDR1 is SGHRS and CDR2 is YFSETQ. V was trimmed by 4 bases and J by 6 bases, leaving 16 bases between them. The CDR3 is 15 residues long. CDR3 DNA sequence: TGCGCCAGCAGCCTGACGGGAGTAGGTGCCGGGGAGCTGTTTTTT. It is translated as CASSLTGVGAGELFF.

CDR3 sequence (DNA): TGTGCCAGTAGTAGCGACCCCCTGAGACTAGAGGTCGGGGAGCTGTTTTTT. It codes for CASSSDPLRLEVGELFF. The chain has TRBV19 and TRBJ2-2; maybe TRBD2 (6 bases). Trimming cost V 4 bases and J 7 bases, with 22 bases left between them. Germline V gene sequence: CDR1 LNHDA, CDR2 SQIVND (reference sequence). The CDR3 is made up of 17 amino acids.

The chain recombines TRBV6-1 with TRBJ2-5, with no clear D. V was cut by 3 bases and J by 9 bases, with 5 bases left in between. Germline V gives CDR1 MNHNS, CDR2 SASEGT. The CDR3 extends over 10 amino acids. CDR3: CASSEPPQYF. For the CDR3, the DNA is TGTGCCAGCAGTGAGCCCCCCCAGTACTTC.

The chain employs TRBV7-2 and TRBJ2-7; 14 bases line up with TRBD2. J lost 7 bases, V lost 5 bases, and 7 bases had no gene match. The germline CDR1 and CDR2 sequences are SGHTA and FQGNSA. The CDR3 is made up of 15 amino acids. The CDR3 is CASSPGLAGVGEQYF. The DNA for the CDR3 is TGTGCCAGCAGCCCGGGACTAGCGGGAGTGGGTGAGCAGTACTTC.

Concerning this clone: This CDR3 is also generated by other DNA sequences in the sample. Here the CDR3 DNA reads TGTGCCAGCAGTTACGGGCGGAATTATGGCTACACCTTC. Protein: CASSYGRNYGYTF. The genes are TRBV6-5 and TRBJ1-2; D uncertain. The V gene's germline CDR1 is MNHEY and CDR2 SVGAGI. This CDR3 has 13 amino acids. Deletions cut 2 bases from V and 5 bases from J, with 9 bases between.

On this clone itself: This sample includes further DNA sequences coding for the same CDR3. The J gene is TRBJ1-1, the V gene TRBV7-8; D uncertain. The V end was cut by 3 bases, the J end by 1 base, with 3 bases between. Germline V gene data show CDR1 as SGHVS and CDR2 as FQNEAQ. The CDR3 covers 12 residues. CDR3 sequence: CASSFPNTEAFF. The CDR3, as DNA: TGTGCCAGCAGCTTCCCGAACACTGAAGCTTTCTTT.

V is TRBV10-3 and J is TRBJ1-1, with a weak D call TRBD1 (6 bases). CDR3 length: 15 residues. V shed 11 bases and J shed 2 bases, with 21 bases lying between them. Germline CDR1 reads ENHRY; CDR2 reads SYGVKD. This CDR3 reads CASSRMVRGNTEAFF. Here the CDR3 DNA reads TGTGCCTCATCGAGGATGGTCAGGGGAAACACTGAAGCTTTCTTT.

The chain carries TRBV10-3 and TRBJ2-1; no clear D. Trimming cost V 5 bases and J 10 bases, with 12 bases left between them. The CDR3 consists of 12 residues. Germline-derived CDR1 and CDR2 are ENHRY and SYGVKD. The CDR3 sequence: CAISISLGEQFF. CDR3 sequence (DNA): TGTGCCATCAGTATTAGCCTGGGGGAGCAGTTCTTC.